This is a list of T cell receptor beta chains from one sample in a study of T cell changes during pregnancy in multiple sclerosis. Only in-frame clones appear in the TCRdb table, and some are missing; sequencing was by immunoSEQ multiplex PCR. The table includes 40,000 to 50,000 clones, approximately 91% detected once. The sequenced sample was CD8+ T cells from peripheral blood mononuclear cells, obtained in the third trimester of pregnancy. The source of these receptors is a female donor with multiple sclerosis, enrolled in a pregnancy study. Each CDR3 is given with its conserved first and last residue. The D gene is left open where the match is weak. Size is omitted from some rows. Given values are once, few, many or a class for expanded clones.

d_gene: -; v_gene: TRBV5-5; j_gene: TRBJ2-7; abundance: -; CDR3nt: TGTGCCAGCAGCCCCTCTCCCCGGCAGGCGAGCTACGAGCAGTACTTC; CDR3aa: CASSPSPRQASYEQYF
d_gene: TRBD2; v_gene: TRBV5-8; j_gene: TRBJ2-7; abundance: -; CDR3nt: TGTGCCAGCAGCTTTGGAACCGGGACTAGCGGATACGAGCAGTACTTC; CDR3aa: CASSFGTGTSGYEQYF
d_gene: TRBD1; v_gene: TRBV4-3; j_gene: TRBJ2-7; abundance: -; CDR3nt: TGCGCCAGCAGCCTCGACAGGGTGTACGAGCAGTACTTC; CDR3aa: CASSLDRVYEQYF
d_gene: -; v_gene: TRBV28; j_gene: TRBJ2-1; abundance: -; CDR3nt: TGTGCCAGCAGTTTACTCCCGGACAACAACAATGAGCAGTTCTTC; CDR3aa: CASSLLPDNNNEQFF
d_gene: -; v_gene: TRBV6-5; j_gene: TRBJ2-7; abundance: once; CDR3nt: TGTGCCAGCAGTTCCGGACAGTTTTACGAGCAGTACTTC; CDR3aa: CASSSGQFYEQYF
d_gene: TRBD1; v_gene: TRBV9; j_gene: TRBJ2-2; abundance: -; CDR3nt: TGTGCCAGCAGGCCGGGACAGGGTAGCGCCGGGGAGCTGTTTTTT; CDR3aa: CASRPGQGSAGELFF
d_gene: -; v_gene: TRBV4-1; j_gene: TRBJ2-4; abundance: few; CDR3nt: TGCGCCAGCAGCCCCGAGGAGGGAGCCCTGCTTCAGTACTTC; CDR3aa: CASSPEEGALLQYF
d_gene: TRBD1; v_gene: TRBV6-4; j_gene: TRBJ2-1; abundance: once; CDR3nt: TGTGCCAGCAGTGAGTCCGGACAGGGTACCTACAATGAGCAGTTCTTC; CDR3aa: CASSESGQGTYNEQFF
d_gene: -; v_gene: TRBV7-9; j_gene: TRBJ1-4; abundance: -; CDR3nt: TGTGCCAGCAGCCCCAGGACAGAAAATGAAAAACTGTTTTTT; CDR3aa: CASSPRTENEKLFF
d_gene: -; v_gene: TRBV6-5; j_gene: TRBJ1-5; abundance: -; CDR3nt: TGTGCCAGCAGTAGGGGACAACTTCAGCCCCAGCATTTT; CDR3aa: CASSRGQLQPQHF
d_gene: -; v_gene: TRBV5-1; j_gene: TRBJ1-1; abundance: -; CDR3nt: TGCGCCAGCAGCTTGGGGCGGGGGTTCACTGAAGCTTTCTTT; CDR3aa: CASSLGRGFTEAFF